This passage covers 23 T cell receptor beta chains from one sample sequenced in a study of blood T cells in healthy people across ages. Alongside a J-beta primer mix, a sample-barcoded 5' primer served in a second PCR lasting about 7 to 11 cycles. TCRdb recomputed calls from the 5' RACE reads with MiXCR, one row per CDR3 protein. Of fewer than 1.5 million distinct CDR3 sequences in the sample, around 42% were seen once. Sequenced input: blood. Receptors were obtained from a woman aged 18 to 35 in good health.

This clonotype was counted many times. The V gene is TRBV6-6, the J gene TRBJ1-2; possible D gene TRBD1, 5 bases. Germline values: CDR1 MNHNY, CDR2 SVGAGI (reference sequence). This CDR3 is 15 amino acids long. Between the trimmed V and J ends, which lost 0 bases and 2 bases, there was a span of 10 bases. The CDR3 loop is CASSYSGGTNYGYTF. Written as DNA, the CDR3 is TGTGCCAGCAGTTACTCGGGCGGGACCAACTATGGCTACACCTTC.

The V and J genes are TRBV7-6 and TRBJ2-7; TRBD2 matches at 7 bases. Germline values: CDR1 SGHVS, CDR2 FNYEAQ. V shed 4 bases, J shed 6 bases, and the junction held 12 bases outside the gene matches. This CDR3 contains 15 residues. The CDR3 DNA reads as TGTGCCAGCAGCTCCACAGGTATGGCTAGCGGCGAGCAGTACTTC. This encodes CASSSTGMASGEQYF.

The chain combines TRBV6-1 with TRBJ2-1; D possibly corresponds to TRBD2 (5 bases). Germline V CDR1 and CDR2: MNHNS, SASEGT. This CDR3 is 14 amino acids long. V was trimmed by 0 bases and J by 7 bases, leaving 10 bases between them. The CDR3 region is CASSEASGWNEQFF. The CDR3 nucleotides are TGTGCCAGCAGTGAAGCCTCGGGATGGAATGAGCAGTTCTTC.

The rearrangement links TRBV20-1 to TRBJ1-4, with unresolved D. Germline loops: CDR1 DFQATT, CDR2 SNEGSKA (reference sequence). Trimming stripped 6 bases from V and 3 bases from J, with 5 bases between. The CDR3 extends over 11 amino acids. The CDR3 region is CSALSNEKLFF. In DNA form, the CDR3 reads TGCAGTGCCCTGTCTAATGAAAAACTGTTTTTT.

J is TRBJ1-4 and V is TRBV20-1; D remains ambiguous. CDR1 is DFQATT and CDR2 is SNEGSKA in the germline V gene (reference sequence). Trimming took off 2 bases at V and 8 bases at J, with 24 bases between the two ends. The CDR3 is 17 residues long. CDR3 protein: CSARIQRKGTAEEKLFF. As DNA, the CDR3 is TGCAGTGCTAGAATACAGAGGAAAGGCACGGCCGAGGAAAAACTGTTTTTT.

The V and J genes are TRBV24-1 and TRBJ2-1, with D unclear. This CDR3 has 12 residues. With 1 base removed from V and 6 bases from J, the gap between germline ends came to 3 bases. Germline CDR1 is KGHDR and CDR2 is SFDVKD. In DNA, the CDR3 is TGTGCCACCAGTGATTTTGCCAATGAGCAGTTCTTC. Protein: CATSDFANEQFF.

The chain links TRBV12-3 or TRBV12-4 to TRBJ2-4; 9 nucleotides match TRBD2. TRBJ2-7 matches the DNA end more closely, so the J call is doubtful. The CDR3 covers 14 residues. Written as DNA, the CDR3 is TGTGCCAGCACCTTACTAGCGGGCCGCTACGAGCAGTACTTC. It yields the protein CASTLLAGRYEQYF.

This clonotype was detected a few times. The V gene is TRBV2, the J gene TRBJ2-1, with D possibly TRBD2 on 6 matching bases. V lost 6 bases, J lost 3 bases, and 21 bases lay in between. The CDR3 is 17 residues long. Germline CDR1 reads SNHLY; CDR2 reads FYNNEI. CDR3 bases: TGTGCCAGCAGCGGACTACCTAAGAACGCGGGCTACAATGAGCAGTTCTTC. The encoded protein is CASSGLPKNAGYNEQFF.

The chain recombines TRBV29-1 with TRBJ2-7; D is ambiguous. This CDR3 comprises 16 residues. Germline CDR1 SQVTM, CDR2 ANQGSEA. With 3 bases removed from V and 7 bases from J, the gap between germline ends came to 25 bases. The CDR3 protein is CSVDSDPSELYNEQYF. The CDR3 coding sequence is TGCAGCGTTGATTCAGACCCCTCCGAACTTTACAATGAGCAGTACTTC.

A few counts support this clonotype. This sequence joins TRBV6-1 and TRBJ1-2; weak D call: TRBD1 (6 bases). V was trimmed by 6 bases and J by 6 bases, leaving 20 bases between them. CDR3 length equals 15 residues. Germline CDR1 reads MNHNS; CDR2 reads SASEGT. The CDR3 nucleotides are TGTGCCAGCAGGGGGGCGGTGGACACATTAAATGGCTACACCTTC. The encoded protein is CASRGAVDTLNGYTF.

Remarks on this clonotype: A much more abundant neighbour one base away suggests this may be a read error. The genes are TRBV11-1 and TRBJ2-1, with a tentative D call TRBD2 (5 bases). Germline assignment: CDR1 SGHAT and CDR2 FQDESV (reference sequence). This CDR3 contains 13 residues. CDR3 sequence reads: CAGSWTGPNEQFF. CDR3 in DNA: TGTGCCGGCAGCTGGACTGGGCCCAATGAGCAGTTCTTC.

This clonotype was seen only a few times. The CDR3 DNA is TGTGCCAGCAGTTTCGGTTCAACTAATGAAAAACTGTTTTTT. As protein: CASSFGSTNEKLFF. The chain couples TRBV7-9 to TRBJ1-4, with unresolved D. Germline CDR1 reads SEHNR; CDR2 reads FQNEAQ (reference sequence). V shed 6 bases and J shed 0 bases, with 8 bases lying between them. This CDR3 comprises 14 residues.

The chain has TRBV12-3 or TRBV12-4 and TRBJ2-5; TRBD2 matches 11 bases. J was trimmed by 5 bases and V by 5 bases; bases with no gene match: 10. This CDR3 comprises 16 residues. CDR3 nucleotides: TGTGCCAGCAGTCGGGTACTAGCGGGGGAAGGGGAGACCCAGTACTTC. It specifies CASSRVLAGEGETQYF.

The chain has TRBV7-3 and TRBJ2-1, with 12 bases identical to TRBD2. The trim removed 3 bases at V and 6 bases at J, leaving 6 bases unmatched. The CDR3 consists of 16 residues. Germline CDR1 and CDR2: SGHTA and FQGTGA. CDR3 coding DNA: TGTGCCAGCAGCTTCGCTAGCGGGGGGGCCTTCAATGAGCAGTTCTTC. Amino acid sequence: CASSFASGGAFNEQFF.

This clonotype was seen only a few times. This sequence joins TRBV6-5 and TRBJ1-2; D gene uncertain. In germline, CDR1 is MNHEY, CDR2 SVGAGI. Trimming took 0 bases from V and 6 from J, leaving 11 bases between them. The CDR3 sequence is 14 residues long. CDR3 sequence (DNA): TGTGCCAGCAGTTACTCGTGGGCTCTGGATGGCTACACCTTC. It yields the protein CASSYSWALDGYTF.

The rearrangement uses TRBV28 and TRBJ1-5; 8 bases are a match to TRBD1. This CDR3 spans 14 amino acids. V was pared by 6 bases and J by 5 bases, with 6 bases of the junction left unmatched. Germline V gives CDR1 MDHEN, CDR2 SYDVKM. The CDR3 DNA reads TGTGCCAGCAGCCACCACAGGGGGGATCAGCCCCAGCATTTT. Translated, it gives CASSHHRGDQPQHF.

The rearrangement links TRBV12-3 or TRBV12-4 to TRBJ2-1, with D perhaps being TRBD1 or TRBD2 (5 bases each). The CDR3 length is 15 residues. The V gene lost 2 bases and the J gene lost 6 bases, with 14 bases spanning the gap. The CDR3: CASSLSGRASNEQFF. The CDR3 coding sequence is TGTGCCAGCAGTTTATCGGGGCGGGCATCCAATGAGCAGTTCTTC.

To note about this clonotype: A junction boundary mismatches the germline segment, possibly from a read error. The gene calls are TRBV15 and TRBJ1-2, with 7 nucleotides matching TRBD1. There are 13 residues in the CDR3. CDR1 and CDR2 from the germline V gene are LNHNV and YYDKDF (reference sequence). The CDR3 bases are TGTGTCACCAGCAGCGGGACAGACTATGGCTACACCTTC. As protein: CVTSSGTDYGYTF.

The chain uses TRBV29-1 and TRBJ2-7, with 11 bases identical to TRBD1. There are 13 residues in the CDR3. Germline V gene data show CDR1 as SQVTM and CDR2 as ANQGSEA. Germline trimming cut 5 bases from V and 4 bases from J; bases unmatched to any gene: 4. CDR3 in amino acids: CSVKGTGGYEQYF. The CDR3 DNA sequence: TGCAGCGTTAAAGGGACAGGGGGTTACGAGCAGTACTTC.

The chain has TRBV6-5 and TRBJ2-6, with unresolved D. V shed 0 bases and J shed 8 bases, with 5 bases lying between them. Germline V CDR1 and CDR2: MNHEY, SVGAGI. The CDR3 contains 13 residues. The CDR3 spells CASSYSTTNVLTF. The DNA for the CDR3 is TGTGCCAGCAGTTACTCGACCACCAACGTCCTGACTTTC.

This clonotype turned up a few times. The J gene is TRBJ2-4, the V gene TRBV20-1, with TRBD2 identical over 11 bases. Judging by the DNA end, TRBJ2-7 fits better; the J call may be wrong. Germline CDR1 DFQATT, CDR2 SNEGSKA (reference sequence). This CDR3 is built from 15 residues. CDR3 sequence reads: CSARDRGTSGYEQYF. CDR3 DNA: TGCAGTGCTAGAGATCGCGGGACTAGCGGCTACGAGCAGTACTTC.

This chain joins TRBV2 and TRBJ1-2; possibly TRBD1 for D (5 bases). This CDR3 comprises 13 residues. Germline-derived CDR1 and CDR2 are SNHLY and FYNNEI. The V gene lost 11 bases and the J gene lost 8 bases, with 21 bases spanning the gap. CDR3 in DNA: TGTGCCTGCATGAGAGCGGGACGAGGGGGCTACACCTTC. Its translation: CACMRAGRGGYTF.

The chain combines TRBV7-9 with TRBJ1-6; possibly TRBD1 for D (5 bases). Germline V gives CDR1 SEHNR, CDR2 FQNEAQ (reference sequence). The CDR3 loop spans 18 amino acids. Between the trimmed V and J ends, which lost 1 base and 0 bases, there was a span of 13 bases. This chain's CDR3 is CASSLGLGESSYNSPLHF. The DNA of the CDR3 is TGTGCCAGCAGCTTAGGACTGGGGGAGAGCTCCTATAATTCACCCCTCCACTTT.